Listed here are 9 T cell receptor beta chains from one sample, sequenced in a study of blood T cell repertoires in COVID-19. Method: immunoSEQ multiplex PCR; TCRdb's copy keeps in-frame clones and lacks some. Of over 250,000 clones in the sample, around 87% were seen once. The sample taken for sequencing was peripheral blood. These receptors came from a woman aged 45 to 65 with acute or convalescent COVID-19.

The chain uses TRBV4-2 and TRBJ2-5; 10 positions agree with TRBD2. The CDR3 runs to 19 residues. CDR1 and CDR2 from the germline V gene are LGHNA and YNFKEQ. The V and J ends lost 0 bases and 5 bases, in that order; junction bases with no gene match: 15. CDR3 sequence (DNA): TGTGCCAGCAGCCAAGAAGGTTTGTTGGCTAGCGGGAGAGGGGAGACCCAGTACTTC. Translation gives CASSQEGLLASGRGETQYF.

This rearrangement joins TRBV24-1 to TRBJ2-1; D may be TRBD2 (5 bases). V lost 4 bases and J lost 7, with 19 bases in between. Germline CDR1 KGHDR, CDR2 SFDVKD. CDR3 length equals 16 residues. This chain's CDR3 is CATSDALVRDGNEQFF. CDR3 sequence (DNA): TGTGCCACCAGTGACGCACTAGTTAGGGATGGAAATGAGCAGTTCTTC.

The chain recombines TRBV9 with TRBJ2-3; TRBD1 agrees at 8 bases. CDR1 is SGDLS, CDR2 YYNGEE, per germline. V lost 0 bases to trimming and J lost 1 base; unmatched junction nucleotides: 4. The length of the CDR3 is 16 residues. CDR3 nucleotides: TGTGCCAGCAGCGTAGGGGTGGGACAGGGCACAGATACGCAGTATTTT. Amino acids: CASSVGVGQGTDTQYF.

The V gene is TRBV5-1, the J gene TRBJ2-1; D may be TRBD2 (6 bases). V was cut by 4 bases and J by 8 bases, with 16 bases left in between. The length of the CDR3 is 14 residues. Germline loops: CDR1 SGHRS, CDR2 YFSETQ. The DNA of the CDR3 is TGCGCCAGCAGCCCAGCCTTAGCGGTGGATGAGCAGTTCTTC. Protein sequence: CASSPALAVDEQFF.

The rearrangement uses TRBV19 and TRBJ1-2, with 7 bases identical to TRBD1. The V and J ends lost 5 bases and 2 bases, in that order; junction bases with no gene match: 14. Germline values: CDR1 LNHDA, CDR2 SQIVND (reference sequence). The CDR3 spans 17 residues. DNA for the CDR3: TGTGCCAGTAGTCAATATTCAGTACCGGGACAGAACTATGGCTACACCTTC. Protein sequence: CASSQYSVPGQNYGYTF.

The chain carries TRBV5-1 and TRBJ2-7; tentatively, D is TRBD1 (6 bases). Between the trimmed V and J ends, which lost 0 bases and 6 bases, there was a span of 13 bases. The germline CDR1 and CDR2 sequences are SGHRS and YFSETQ. This CDR3 has 14 residues. CDR3 nucleotides: TGCGCCAGCAGCTTGGACCAGGGGTGGGCCGAGCAGTACTTC. This sequence encodes CASSLDQGWAEQYF.

This rearrangement joins TRBV18 to TRBJ2-4, with 7 bases that match TRBD2. J gave up 2 bases and V 1 base, and 2 bases lay outside the gene matches. From germline, CDR1 is KGHSH and CDR2 LQKENI. This CDR3 contains 15 residues. Written as DNA, the CDR3 is TGTGCCAGCTCACCACGGGGGGGGACCAAAAACATTCAGTACTTC. Amino acid sequence: CASSPRGGTKNIQYF.

This clone was seen a single time. This chain connects TRBV7-9 to TRBJ2-1; TRBD2 matches at 7 bases. After removal of 2 bases from V and 6 bases from J, the junction contained 19 bases not matched to a gene. The CDR3 consists of 19 residues. Germline CDR1 reads SEHNR; CDR2 reads FQNEAQ (reference sequence). This CDR3 is CASSLSYELAAILANEQFF. CDR3 coding DNA: TGTGCCAGCAGCTTATCTTACGAGCTAGCGGCAATTTTAGCCAATGAGCAGTTCTTC.

A few counts support this clone. The V call is TRBV7-6, the J call TRBJ1-3; no firm D call. The CDR3 consists of 18 residues. Trimming pared 5 bases from V and 6 bases from J, leaving 26 bases between. Germline CDR1 is SGHVS and CDR2 is FNYEAQ. The CDR3 bases are TGTGCCAGCAGCGCGAGAGGGCGTGGCCCCGGGCGGGAAAACACCATATATTTT. Protein: CASSARGRGPGRENTIYF. The full variable domain, rest sourced from reference TRBV7-6 and TRBJ1-3, is GAGVSQSPRYKVTKRGQDVALRCDPISGHVSLYWYRQALGQGPEFLTYFNYEAQQDKSGLPNDRFSAERPEGSISTLTIQRTEQRDSAMYRCASSARGRGPGRENTIYFGEGSWLTVV.